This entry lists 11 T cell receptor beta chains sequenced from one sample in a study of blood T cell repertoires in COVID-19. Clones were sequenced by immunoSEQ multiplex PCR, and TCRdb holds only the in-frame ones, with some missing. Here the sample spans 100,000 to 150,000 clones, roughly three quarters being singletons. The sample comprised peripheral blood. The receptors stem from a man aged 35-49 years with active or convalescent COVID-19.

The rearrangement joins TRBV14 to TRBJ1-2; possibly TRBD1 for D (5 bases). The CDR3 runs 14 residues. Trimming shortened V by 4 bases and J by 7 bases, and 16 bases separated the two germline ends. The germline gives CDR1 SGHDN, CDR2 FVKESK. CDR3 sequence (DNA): TGTGCCAGCAGCCTTCACGGGGGGGTTGGTGGCTACACCTTC. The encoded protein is CASSLHGGVGGYTF.

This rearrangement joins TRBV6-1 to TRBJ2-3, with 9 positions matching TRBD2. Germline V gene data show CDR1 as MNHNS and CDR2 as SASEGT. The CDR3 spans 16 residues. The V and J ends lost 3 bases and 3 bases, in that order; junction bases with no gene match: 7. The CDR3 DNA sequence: TGTGCCAGCAGTGAGGGGAGGACTAGCGTTACAGATACGCAGTATTTT. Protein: CASSEGRTSVTDTQYF.

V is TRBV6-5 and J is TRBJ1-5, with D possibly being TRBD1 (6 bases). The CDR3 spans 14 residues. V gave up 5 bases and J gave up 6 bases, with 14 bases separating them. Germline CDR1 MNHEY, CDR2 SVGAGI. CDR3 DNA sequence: TGTGCCAGCAGTCCAGGGGAAGGTATTCAGCCCCAGCATTTT. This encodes CASSPGEGIQPQHF.

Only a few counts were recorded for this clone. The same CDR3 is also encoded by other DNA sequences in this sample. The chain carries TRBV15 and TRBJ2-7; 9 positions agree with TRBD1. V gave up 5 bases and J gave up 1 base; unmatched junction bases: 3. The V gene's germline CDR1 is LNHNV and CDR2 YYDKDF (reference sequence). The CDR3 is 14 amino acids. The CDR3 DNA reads TGTGCCACCAGCCCGGGACAGGGTTCCTACGAGCAGTACTTC. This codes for CATSPGQGSYEQYF.

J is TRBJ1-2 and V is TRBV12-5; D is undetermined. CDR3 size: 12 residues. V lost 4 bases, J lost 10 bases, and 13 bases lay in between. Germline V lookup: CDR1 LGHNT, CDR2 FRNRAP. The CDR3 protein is CASGSHPDNYTF. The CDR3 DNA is TGTGCTAGTGGTTCCCACCCAGATAACTACACCTTC.

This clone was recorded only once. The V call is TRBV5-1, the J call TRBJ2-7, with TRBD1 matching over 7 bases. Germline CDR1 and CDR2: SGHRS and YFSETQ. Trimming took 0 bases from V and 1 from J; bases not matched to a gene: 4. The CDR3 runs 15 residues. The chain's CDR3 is CASSLVTGASYEQYF. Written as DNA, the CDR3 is TGCGCCAGCAGCTTGGTTACAGGGGCGTCCTACGAGCAGTACTTC.

The chain's CDR3 is CASSQSTQGTPLHF. The CDR3 DNA sequence: TGTGCCAGCTCACAGTCAACGCAGGGGACACCCCTCCACTTT. The rearrangement joins TRBV18 to TRBJ1-6; tentatively, D is TRBD1 (6 bases). The germline V and J ends were trimmed by 4 bases and 11 bases, with 15 bases remaining between them. CDR1 and CDR2 (germline): KGHSH, LQKENI. CDR3 size: 14 residues.

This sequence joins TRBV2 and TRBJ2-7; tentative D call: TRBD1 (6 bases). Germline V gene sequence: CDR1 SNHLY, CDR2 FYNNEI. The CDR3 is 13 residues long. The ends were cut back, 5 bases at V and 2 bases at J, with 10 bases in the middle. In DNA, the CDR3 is TGTGCCAGCAGTAAGGGGGAGACCTACGAGCAGTACTTC. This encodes CASSKGETYEQYF.

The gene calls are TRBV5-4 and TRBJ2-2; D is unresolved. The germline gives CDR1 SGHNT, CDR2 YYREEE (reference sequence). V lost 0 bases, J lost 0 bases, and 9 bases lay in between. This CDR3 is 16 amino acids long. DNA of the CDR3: TGTGCCAGCAGCTTGGGACAAAACACGAACACCGGGGAGCTGTTTTTT. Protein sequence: CASSLGQNTNTGELFF.

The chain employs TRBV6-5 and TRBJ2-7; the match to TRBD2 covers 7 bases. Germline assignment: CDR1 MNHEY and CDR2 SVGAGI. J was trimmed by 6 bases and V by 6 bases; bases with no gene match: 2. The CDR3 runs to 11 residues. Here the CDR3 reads CASRREGEQYF. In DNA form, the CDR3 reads TGTGCCAGCAGAAGGGAGGGCGAGCAGTACTTC.

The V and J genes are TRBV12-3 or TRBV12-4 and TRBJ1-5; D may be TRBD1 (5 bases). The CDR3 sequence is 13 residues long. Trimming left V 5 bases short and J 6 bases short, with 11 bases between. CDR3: CASSRTDSQPQHF. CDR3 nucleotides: TGTGCCAGCAGTCGAACAGACAGTCAGCCCCAGCATTTT.